This TCR beta chain was obtained from a study of shared clonotypes between healthy human individuals. Study observations and caveats: Sequencing of the sorted subsets was shown by rarefaction to be incomplete despite large depth.

Comments on this clone: No antigen is known for it.

Researchers divided each subset's genomic DNA evenly across several immunoSEQ plates. Only in-frame clones appear in the TCRdb table, and some are missing; sequencing was by immunoSEQ multiplex PCR. The table has over 850,000 clones, more than 75% seen once; the top ten hold approximately 0.5%. CDR1 is SQVTM and CDR2 is ANQGSEA in the germline V gene. The CDR3 length is 12 residues. V was trimmed by 4 bases and J by 4 bases, leaving 5 bases between them. Source material: memory CD4+ T cells from PBMCs. Subset denoted: CD45RA-negative fraction. J is TRBJ2-6 and V is TRBV29-1; D gene ambiguous. This sequence was found in a man between 18 and 29 years old in good health. Some clones in this sample may be carry-over from other donors' samples. CDR3 bases: TGCAGCGTTGGCGCGGGGGCCAACGTCCTGACTTTC. Residues: CSVGAGANVLTF.